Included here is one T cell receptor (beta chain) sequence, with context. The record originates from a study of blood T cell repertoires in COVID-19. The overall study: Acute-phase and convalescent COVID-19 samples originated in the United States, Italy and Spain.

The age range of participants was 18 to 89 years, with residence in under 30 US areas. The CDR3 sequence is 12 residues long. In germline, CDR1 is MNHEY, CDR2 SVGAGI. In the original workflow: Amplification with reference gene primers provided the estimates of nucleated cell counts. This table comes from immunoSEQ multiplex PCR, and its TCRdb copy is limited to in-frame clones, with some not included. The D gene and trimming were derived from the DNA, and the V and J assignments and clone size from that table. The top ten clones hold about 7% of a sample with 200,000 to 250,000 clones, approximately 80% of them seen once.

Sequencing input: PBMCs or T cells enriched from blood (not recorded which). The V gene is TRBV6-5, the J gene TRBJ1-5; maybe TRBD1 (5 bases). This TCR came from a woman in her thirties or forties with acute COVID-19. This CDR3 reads CLAGTGNQPQHF. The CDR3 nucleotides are TGTTTGGCGGGGACGGGCAATCAGCCCCAGCATTTT.